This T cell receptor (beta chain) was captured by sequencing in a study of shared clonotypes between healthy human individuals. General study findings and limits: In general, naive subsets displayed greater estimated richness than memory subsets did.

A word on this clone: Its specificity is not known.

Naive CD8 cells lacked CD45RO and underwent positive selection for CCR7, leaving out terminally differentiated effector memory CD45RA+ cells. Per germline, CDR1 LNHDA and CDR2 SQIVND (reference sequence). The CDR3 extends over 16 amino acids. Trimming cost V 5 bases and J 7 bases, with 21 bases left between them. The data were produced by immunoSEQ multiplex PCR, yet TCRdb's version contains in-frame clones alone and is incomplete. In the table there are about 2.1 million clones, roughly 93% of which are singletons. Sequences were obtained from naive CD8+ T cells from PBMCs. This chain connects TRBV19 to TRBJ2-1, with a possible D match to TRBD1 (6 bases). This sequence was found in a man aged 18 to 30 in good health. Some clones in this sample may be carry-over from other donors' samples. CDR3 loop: CASSDPPKLRGNEQFF. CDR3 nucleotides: TGTGCCAGTAGTGACCCGCCTAAACTCAGGGGAAATGAGCAGTTCTTC. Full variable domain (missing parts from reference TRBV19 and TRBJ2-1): DGGITQSPKYLFRKEGQNVTLSCEQNLNHDAMYWYRQDPGQGLRLIYYSQIVNDFQKGDIAEGYSVSREKKESFPLTVTSAQKNPTAFYLCASSDPPKLRGNEQFFGPGTRLTVL.